This entry lists 10 T cell receptor beta chains sequenced from one sample in a study of regulatory T cells in long-lasting Graves disease. Construction of the TCR beta libraries employed iRepertoire HTBI primers in conjunction with Arm-PCR of CDR3 regions. TCRdb processed the multiplex PCR reads anew with MiXCR; each CDR3 protein has one entry. The table includes about 450,000 distinct CDR3 sequences, 16% detected once. The time point: newly diagnosed GD, antithyroid drugs for less than 3 months. PBMC RNA was the source of the TCR library. The same sample was also used in a study of T cells in Graves' hyperthyroidism and ophthalmopathy.

Specimen: peripheral blood mononuclear cells (PBMCs), collected at new diagnosis, from a patient treated with antithyroid drugs. Every receptor here comes from a woman in her twenties or thirties with Graves disease.

This clonotype was counted many times. The chain is built from TRBV6-1 and TRBJ2-1; D not resolved. Per the germline V gene, CDR1 is MNHNS and CDR2 is SASEGT. CDR3 length equals 12 residues. Between the trimmed V and J ends, which lost 7 bases and 8 bases, there was a span of 12 bases. Written as DNA, the CDR3 is TGTGCCAGCATCAATGCGGCAGATGAGCAGTTCTTC. Amino acids: CASINAADEQFF.

This clonotype was detected ten times or more. This chain links TRBV18 with TRBJ1-4; 8 bases fit TRBD1. The CDR3 spans 14 residues. V was pared by 3 bases and J by 7 bases, with 4 bases of the junction left unmatched. In germline, CDR1 is KGHSH, CDR2 LQKENI. The CDR3 protein is CASSPRDRSEKLFF. CDR3 nucleotide sequence: TGTGCCAGCTCACCCCGGGACAGGAGTGAAAAACTGTTTTTT.

V gene TRBV19 combines with J gene TRBJ2-1, with a tentative D call TRBD1 (6 bases). CDR1 is LNHDA and CDR2 is SQIVND in the germline V gene (reference sequence). Trimming removed 5 bases from V and 7 bases from J, with 12 bases in between. The CDR3 is 13 amino acids. The CDR3 protein is CASSPRTVNEQFF. The CDR3 DNA is TGTGCCAGTAGTCCTCGGACAGTTAATGAGCAGTTCTTC.

Only a few counts were recorded for this clonotype. Since a much larger clone is just one base distant, this may be a read error. V gene TRBV11-3 combines with J gene TRBJ2-5, with D unresolved. The germline V and J ends were trimmed by 5 bases and 0 bases, with 7 bases remaining between them. CDR3 length equals 13 residues. Germline CDR1 and CDR2: SGHNT and YENEEA. The CDR3 loop reads CASSLRHQETQYF. The DNA of the CDR3 is TGTGCCAGCAGCCTACGCCACCAAGAGACCCAGTACTTC.

The sample holds many counts of this clonotype. The chain joins TRBV12-5 to TRBJ2-1; D unresolved. The ends were cut back, 0 bases at V and 5 bases at J, with 2 bases in the middle. The CDR3 consists of 12 residues. The germline gives CDR1 LGHNT, CDR2 FRNRAP. The CDR3 DNA reads as TGTGCTAGTGGTTTGGTAGACAATGAGCAGTTCTTC. It translates to CASGLVDNEQFF. Complete variable domain (other parts from reference TRBV12-5 and TRBJ2-1): DARVTQTPRHKVTEMGQEVTMRCQPILGHNTVFWYRQTMMQGLELLAYFRNRAPLDDSGMPKDRFSAEMPDATLATLKIQPSEPRDSAVYFCASGLVDNEQFFGPGTRLTVL.

This clonotype has only a few counts. J is TRBJ2-1 and V is TRBV2; a weak D match, TRBD1 (5 bases). Germline lookup yields CDR1 SNHLY and CDR2 FYNNEI. This CDR3 has 13 residues. V gave up 4 bases and J gave up 7 bases, with 11 bases separating them. CDR3 sequence: CASSVIRVNEQFF. Here the CDR3 DNA reads TGTGCCAGCAGTGTAATCAGGGTAAATGAGCAGTTCTTC.

In regard to this clonotype: A read error may be the cause here, since a much bigger clone is one base away. The chain combines TRBV3-1 with TRBJ2-1; tentatively, D is TRBD2 (6 bases). Germline values: CDR1 LGHDT, CDR2 YNNKEL (reference sequence). The CDR3 extends over 13 amino acids. The ends were cut back, 3 bases at V and 9 bases at J, with 12 bases in the middle. CDR3 nucleotides: TGTGCCAGCAGCCAGGACGGGGGTGGTGAGCAGTTCTTC. Amino acids: CASSQDGGGEQFF.

The sample holds a few counts of this clonotype. The chain has TRBV27 and TRBJ2-5; tentatively, D is TRBD2 (6 bases). The CDR3 sequence is 14 residues long. The V end was cut by 3 bases, the J end by 5 bases, with 13 bases between. Looked up from germline, CDR1 is MNHEY and CDR2 is SMNVEV (reference sequence). CDR3 region: CASSFVGGWETQYF. The CDR3 DNA follows: TGTGCCAGCAGTTTCGTGGGGGGATGGGAGACCCAGTACTTC.

This clonotype was counted many times. This rearrangement joins TRBV24-1 to TRBJ2-5; 11 bases are a match to TRBD2. CDR3 length equals 17 residues. Germline-derived CDR1 and CDR2 are KGHDR and SFDVKD. J lost 2 bases, V lost 2 bases, and 6 bases had no gene match. This CDR3 is CATSDSRLAGTQETQYF. The DNA for the CDR3 is TGTGCCACCAGTGATTCGAGACTAGCGGGAACACAAGAGACCCAGTACTTC.

The gene calls are TRBV20-1 and TRBJ2-1; D may be TRBD1 or TRBD2 (5 bases each). CDR1 and CDR2 from the germline V gene are DFQATT and SNEGSKA (reference sequence). This CDR3 region has 14 residues. V was shortened by 7 bases and J by 1 base, with 14 bases between the two germline ends. CDR3 loop: CSVKEGLSYNEQFF. DNA for the CDR3: TGCAGTGTGAAAGAGGGGTTGTCCTACAATGAGCAGTTCTTC.